The rows below give T cell receptor beta chains drawn from one sample of a study of shared clonotypes between healthy human individuals. Sequencing used immunoSEQ multiplex PCR; TCRdb keeps in-frame clones, though not all of them. This table holds 2 million to 2.5 million clones, about 95% found once. Sequenced sample: naive CD8+ T cells sorted from blood. The receptors come from a man aged 18-30 years in good health. CDR3s include the opening cysteine and the closing phenylalanine or tryptophan. The D gene is left open where the match is weak. Where a row states a size, it is once, few, many or the class of an expanded clone; other rows omit it.

d_call: NA
v_call: TRBV5-6
j_call: TRBJ2-7
clone_size: NA
cdr3_nt: TGTGCCAGCAGCTCCGGACAGACCATCTACGAGCAGTACTTC
cdr3_aa: CASSSGQTIYEQYF

d_call: TRBD1
v_call: TRBV5-5
j_call: TRBJ1-2
clone_size: NA
cdr3_nt: TGTGCCAGCAGCCTTCCCGGGACAGGGCTTAACTATGGCTACACCTTC
cdr3_aa: CASSLPGTGLNYGYTF

d_call: NA
v_call: TRBV28
j_call: TRBJ1-4
clone_size: NA
cdr3_nt: TGTGCCAGCAGTTCGAACCGGGACTTCTATGAAAAACTGTTTTTT
cdr3_aa: CASSSNRDFYEKLFF

d_call: NA
v_call: TRBV4-2
j_call: TRBJ1-3
clone_size: NA
cdr3_nt: TGTGCCAGTCAAGAAGGAGGAAACACCATATATTTT
cdr3_aa: CASQEGGNTIYF

d_call: NA
v_call: TRBV28
j_call: TRBJ1-3
clone_size: NA
cdr3_nt: TGTGCCAGCAGTTTGTACAGTCTCTCTGGAAACACCATATATTTT
cdr3_aa: CASSLYSLSGNTIYF

d_call: NA
v_call: TRBV2
j_call: TRBJ2-3
clone_size: once
cdr3_nt: TGTGCCAGCAGGGGCCGAGGATTGGCAGGAGATACGCAGTATTTT
cdr3_aa: CASRGRGLAGDTQYF

d_call: NA
v_call: TRBV30
j_call: TRBJ2-3
clone_size: once
cdr3_nt: TGTGCCTGGAGTTTAGGACCCACAGATACGCAGTATTTT
cdr3_aa: CAWSLGPTDTQYF

d_call: TRBD2
v_call: TRBV2
j_call: TRBJ2-5
clone_size: NA
cdr3_nt: TGTGCCAGTACCATCGAGGCGGGAGAAGAGACCCAGTACTTC
cdr3_aa: CASTIEAGEETQYF

d_call: NA
v_call: TRBV6-5
j_call: TRBJ1-1
clone_size: NA
cdr3_nt: TGTGCCAGCAGTTACAGGACCGGAAACACTGAAGCTTTCTTT
cdr3_aa: CASSYRTGNTEAFF

d_call: NA
v_call: TRBV11-2
j_call: TRBJ2-2
clone_size: NA
cdr3_nt: TGTGCCAGCAGCATAGGGGCGGGCGGGGAGCTGTTTTTT
cdr3_aa: CASSIGAGGELFF

d_call: NA
v_call: TRBV5-1
j_call: TRBJ1-2
clone_size: NA
cdr3_nt: TGCGCCAGCAGCTACGGAGCTAACTATGGCTACACCTTC
cdr3_aa: CASSYGANYGYTF

d_call: TRBD1
v_call: TRBV28
j_call: TRBJ2-7
clone_size: NA
cdr3_nt: TGTGCCAGCAGTTGGGCAGGGGGCTCCTACGAGCAGTACTTC
cdr3_aa: CASSWAGGSYEQYF

d_call: NA
v_call: TRBV11-3
j_call: TRBJ2-2
clone_size: NA
cdr3_nt: TGTGCCAGCAGCTTAGATGGGGGGCAGCCCATTACCGGGGAGCTGTTTTTT
cdr3_aa: CASSLDGGQPITGELFF